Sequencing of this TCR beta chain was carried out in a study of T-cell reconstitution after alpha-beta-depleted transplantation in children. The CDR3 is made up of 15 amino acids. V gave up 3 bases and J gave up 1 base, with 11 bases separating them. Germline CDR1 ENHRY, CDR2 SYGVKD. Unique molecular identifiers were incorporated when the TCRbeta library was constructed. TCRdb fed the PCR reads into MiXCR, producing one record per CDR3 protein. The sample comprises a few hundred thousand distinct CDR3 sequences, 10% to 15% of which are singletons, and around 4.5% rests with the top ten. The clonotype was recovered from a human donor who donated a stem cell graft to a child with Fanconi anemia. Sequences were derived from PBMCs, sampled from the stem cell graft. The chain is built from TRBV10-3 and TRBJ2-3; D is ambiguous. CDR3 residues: CAISEQSTRTDTQYF. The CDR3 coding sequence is TGTGCCATCAGTGAACAAAGCACCCGCACAGATACGCAGTATTTT.